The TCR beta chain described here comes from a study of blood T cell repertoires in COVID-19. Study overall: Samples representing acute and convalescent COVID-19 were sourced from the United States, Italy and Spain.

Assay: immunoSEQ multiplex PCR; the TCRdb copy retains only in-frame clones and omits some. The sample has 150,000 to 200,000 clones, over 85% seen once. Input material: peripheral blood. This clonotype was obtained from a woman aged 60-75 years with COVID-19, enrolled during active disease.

This CDR3 reads CASSLAGQNNEKLFF. The CDR3 DNA reads as TGCGCCAGCAGCTTGGCAGGGCAGAATAATGAAAAACTGTTTTTT. J is TRBJ1-4 and V is TRBV5-1, with D possibly being TRBD1 (5 bases). Germline values: CDR1 SGHRS, CDR2 YFSETQ. The CDR3 length is 15 residues. Trimming took off 0 bases at V and 4 bases at J, with 10 bases between the two ends. Supplemented by reference TRBV5-1 and TRBJ1-4, the full variable domain reads KAGVTQTPRYLIKTRGQQVTLSCSPISGHRSVSWYQQTPGQGLQFLFEYFSETQRNKGNFPGRFSGRQFSNSRSEMNVSTLELGDSALYLCASSLAGQNNEKLFFGSGTQLSVL.